In this sample, the clone carrying this T cell receptor (beta chain) turned up many times. Antigen unknown. This sample stems from a study of CD8 T cells in ankylosing spondylitis. Study-level findings and limits: There was reportedly significant enrichment of clones that were disease-linked in matched ankylosing spondylitis synovial fluid.

The CDR3 is made up of 14 amino acids. Germline CDR1 reads MNHNS; CDR2 reads SASEGT. Trimming shortened V by 5 bases and J by 1 base, and 11 bases separated the two germline ends. Quantitative molecular-barcoded 5'-RACE generated the TCR beta libraries. TCRdb re-analysed the 5' RACE reads in MiXCR, keeping a single row per CDR3 protein. The sample has 250,000 or so distinct CDR3 sequences; about 10% are singletons. The TCR sequence derives from a male donor with ankylosing spondylitis or in good health (not recorded which). The rearrangement links TRBV6-1 to TRBJ1-1, with D uncertain. The sample taken for sequencing was blood, either unsorted or a sorted T cell fraction (not recorded which). CDR3 in amino acids: CASSTRGRNTEAFF. In nucleotides, the CDR3 is TGTGCCAGCAGTACGCGGGGTAGGAACACTGAAGCTTTCTTT.